The 30 T cell receptor beta chains listed next were all sequenced from one sample in a study of Tregs in tolerant kidney transplant recipients (dated by TCRdb to the late 2010s). Library prep was done by the immunoSEQ multiplex PCR assay. TCRdb holds this immuneACCESS table with in-frame rearrangements only. Some clones are missing; in checked studies, unresolved V genes explain under half, and the rest has no known cause. For this sample, the table gives about 23,000 clones. Of the sample, roughly 4% is held by the ten largest clones. The meaning of the sample's time point label: 6 months after combined kidney and bone marrow transplant. The transplants used related donors along with nonmyeloablative bone marrow transplantation, and in the human trials mixed chimerism was transient. The specimen was CD4+ T cells from blood (PBMCs), collected 6 months after the transplant. The receptor source for this set is a human patient who received a combined kidney and bone marrow transplant. The graft donor may be the source of some T cells after a transplant.

CDR3 region: CASSLVGTGGYEQYF. The DNA read from the CDR3 is TGTGCCAGCAGCTTGGTTGGGACAGGGGGCTACGAG. The chain recombines TRBV5-5 with TRBJ2-7; 11 bases map to TRBD1. The CDR3 end is not reached by the read, which stops 3 residues before it; the germline J gene fills it in. From germline, CDR1 is SGHKS and CDR2 YYEKEE (reference sequence). There are 15 residues in the CDR3. V was clipped by 0 bases and J by 3 bases; unmatched bases: 2.

CDR3 in amino acids: CASSFDRGGTEAFF. The sequenced part of the CDR3 DNA is TGTGCCAGCAGCTTTGACAGGGGAGGCACTGAA. The chain is built from TRBV11-2 and TRBJ1-1, with 8 nucleotides matching TRBD1. The CDR3 goes on 3 residues after the read ends, and that part is filled in from the germline J gene. CDR1 and CDR2 (germline): SGHAT, FQNNGV. The CDR3 runs 14 residues. The junction had 4 bases not matched to a gene; V was cut back by 3 bases and J by 4 bases.

The CDR3 here is CASRQGQSSYNSPLHF. The covered CDR3 bases are TGCGCCAGCAGGCAGGGACAGAGCTCCTATAATTCACCC. This chain links TRBV5-1 with TRBJ1-6; 7 nucleotides agree with TRBD1. The read gets to within 3 residues of the CDR3 end, and the germline J gene fills in the rest. The germline V gene encodes CDR1 SGHRS and CDR2 YFSETQ. V lost 5 bases and J lost 0; bases outside the gene matches: 5. The CDR3 is made up of 16 amino acids.

In regard to this clone: Read data end 3 residues before the CDR3 end; the end is taken from the germline J gene. The chain joins TRBV14 to TRBJ2-7, with 15 bases that match TRBD2. This CDR3 region has 16 residues. J gave up 2 bases and V 4 bases, and 3 bases lay outside the gene matches. Germline lookup yields CDR1 SGHDN and CDR2 FVKESK. The covered CDR3 bases are TGTGCCAGCAGCCTTGGACTAGCGGGGGGGACCTACGAG. Translation: CASSLGLAGGTYE. The complete CDR3 reads CASSLGLAGGTYEQYF.

With respect to this clone: The DNA ends 3 residues before the CDR3 does, and the rest of the CDR3 is filled in from the germline J gene. The gene calls are TRBV18 and TRBJ2-2; 11 positions match TRBD2. Trimming at V came to 6 bases and at J to 0 bases, leaving 12 bases not matched to a gene. CDR1 and CDR2 (germline): KGHSH, LQKENI. The CDR3 contains 19 residues. CDR3 protein: CASSAPGLAEGSNTGELFF. Partial CDR3 DNA: TGTGCCAGCTCGGCTCCGGGACTAGCGGAAGGATCGAACACCGGGGAG.

With regard to this clone: The DNA ends 3 residues before the CDR3 does, and the rest of the CDR3 is filled in from the germline J gene. This chain connects TRBV29-1 to TRBJ2-5; D might be TRBD1 (5 bases). Trimming shortened V by 2 bases and J by 2 bases, and 12 bases separated the two germline ends. The CDR3 contains 14 residues. Germline V gene data show CDR1 as SQVTM and CDR2 as ANQGSEA. The sequenced part of the CDR3 DNA is TGCAGCGTTGAACGGGTCGACAGTCAAGAGACC. Protein sequence: CSVERVDSQET. The whole CDR3 region reads CSVERVDSQETQYF. The entire variable domain, with the rest obtained from reference TRBV29-1 and TRBJ2-5, is as follows: SAVISQKPSRDICQRGTSLTIQCQVDSQVTMMFWYRQQPGQSLTLIATANQGSEATYESGFVIDKFPISRPNLTFSTLTVSNMSPEDSSIYLCSVERVDSQETQYFGPGTRLLVL.

The CDR3: CASNPIAGAYEQYF. CDR3 DNA (partial): TGTGCCAGCAACCCCATAGCGGGGGCCTACGAG. The chain combines TRBV7-9 with TRBJ2-7; 9 positions match TRBD2. The read falls 3 residues short of the CDR3 end, and the missing part is taken from the germline J gene. The CDR3 extends over 14 amino acids. Looked up from germline, CDR1 is SEHNR and CDR2 is FQNEAQ (reference sequence). V dropped 7 bases and J dropped 2; count of bases not matched to a gene: 6.

As for this clone: The DNA ends 3 residues before the CDR3 does, and the rest of the CDR3 is filled in from the germline J gene. V gene TRBV29-1 combines with J gene TRBJ2-3, with D possibly TRBD1 on 5 matching bases. The germline V and J ends were trimmed by 2 bases and 2 bases, with 8 bases remaining between them. From germline, CDR1 is SQVTM and CDR2 ANQGSEA. This CDR3 is built from 13 residues. This CDR3 reads CSVEKTATDTQYF. CDR3 DNA, as far as it was read: TGCAGCGTTGAAAAGACAGCCACAGATACG.

In regard to this clone: From the germline J gene comes the end of the CDR3, since the read stops 3 residues before it. V is TRBV14 and J is TRBJ2-5; 11 nucleotides line up with TRBD2. The ends lost 4 bases at V and 1 base at J; junction bases unmatched: 2. Looked up from germline, CDR1 is SGHDN and CDR2 is FVKESK. The CDR3 loop spans 15 amino acids. The CDR3 is CASSRLAGGQETQYF. Incomplete CDR3 DNA: TGTGCCAGCAGCCGGCTAGCGGGGGGCCAAGAGACC.

To note about this clone: The read gets to within 3 residues of the CDR3 end, and the germline J gene fills in the rest. The V and J genes are TRBV2 and TRBJ1-1; TRBD1 aligns across 7 bases. This CDR3 spans 13 amino acids. The V and J ends lost 6 bases and 0 bases, in that order; junction bases with no gene match: 1. Germline assignment: CDR1 SNHLY and CDR2 FYNNEI. The part of the CDR3 DNA that was read is TGTGCCAGCAGGACAGGGTTGAACACTGAA. This gives the protein CASRTGLNTE. The entire CDR3 sequence reads CASRTGLNTEAFF.

Comment on this clone: The read gets to within 3 residues of the CDR3 end, and the germline J gene fills in the rest. The chain employs TRBV30 and TRBJ2-5; D gene ambiguous. Per germline, CDR1 GTSNPN and CDR2 SVGIG (reference sequence). The CDR3 consists of 11 residues. V lost 5 bases to trimming and J lost 4 bases, with 8 bases between them. The sequenced CDR3 bases are TGTGCCTGGGAAGCCCGAGAGACC. It yields the protein CAWEARET. The CDR3 reads in full as CAWEARETQYF.

CDR3 bases read: TGTGCCAGCTCCTCTAATGAAAAA. Its translation is CASSSNEK. The CDR3, in full, reads CASSSNEKLFF. The J gene is TRBJ1-4, the V gene TRBV18; D remains unclear. The sequence runs out 3 residues before the end of the CDR3; the remainder is reconstructed from the germline J gene. Per the germline V gene, CDR1 is KGHSH and CDR2 is LQKENI. V lost 6 bases and J 3 bases, leaving 2 bases between the germline ends. The CDR3 contains 11 residues.

On this clone itself: The read comes to an end 3 residues before the CDR3 does, leaving the germline J gene to fill in the end. This chain uses TRBV5-1 with TRBJ1-1, with a possible D match to TRBD1 (5 bases). V was trimmed by 3 bases and J by 4 bases, leaving 13 bases between them. The CDR3 extends over 14 amino acids. Germline-derived CDR1 and CDR2 are SGHRS and YFSETQ. CDR3: CASSSQGYITEAFF. Partial CDR3 DNA: TGCGCCAGCAGCTCGCAGGGATATATCACTGAA.

Note on this clone: The observed sequence ends 3 residues before the CDR3 terminus, with the missing tail filled in from the germline J gene. The V gene is TRBV11-3, the J gene TRBJ2-2; a possible D gene is TRBD1 (5 bases). Between the trimmed V and J ends, which lost 5 bases and 6 bases, there was a span of 10 bases. Germline CDR1 and CDR2: SGHNT and YENEEA. This CDR3 is 13 amino acids long. CDR3 DNA (partial): TGTGCCAGCAGCGCCAGGGATCCCGGGGAG. Protein sequence: CASSARDPGE. The entire CDR3 protein is CASSARDPGELFF.

Points on this clone: Coverage ceases 3 residues before the CDR3 finishes, and the germline J gene fills in the end. J is TRBJ2-2 and V is TRBV4-1; 13 nucleotides match TRBD2. CDR3 length equals 16 residues. V was clipped by 5 bases and J by 9 bases; unmatched bases: 9. Germline CDR1 reads MGHRA; CDR2 reads YSYEKL. Incomplete CDR3 DNA: TGCGCCAGCAGCACTCCTTCGACTAGCGGGAGGAGGGAG. Translating gives CASSTPSTSGRRE. Given in full, the CDR3 is CASSTPSTSGRRELFF.

CDR3 loop: CASSNRADYGYTF. Incomplete CDR3 DNA: TGTGCCAGCAGTAACAGGGCGGACTATGGC. The chain couples TRBV6-2 or TRBV6-3 to TRBJ1-2, with D tentatively TRBD1 (6 bases). The read terminates 3 residues ahead of where the CDR3 ends, so the germline J gene completes it. The CDR3 spans 13 residues. Germline V gives CDR1 MNHEY, CDR2 SVGEGT. V was pared by 5 bases and J by 3 bases, with 10 bases between.

A remark on this clone: The CDR3 is cut off 3 residues early in the read; its end comes from the germline J gene. This chain joins TRBV20-1 and TRBJ1-2; 8 bases are shared with TRBD1. CDR3 length: 14 amino acids. Germline loops: CDR1 DFQATT, CDR2 SNEGSKA (reference sequence). Trimming took 1 base from V and 3 from J; bases not matched to a gene: 4. CDR3 DNA, as far as it was read: TGCAGTGCTAGAGCAGGGGGCTCGGACTATGGC. Its translation is CSARAGGSDYG. The CDR3 reads in full as CSARAGGSDYGYTF.

Details on this clone: The CDR3 extends 3 residues past the end of the read, so its final part is completed from the germline J gene. J is TRBJ2-7 and V is TRBV10-3, with no clear D. Germline V gene lookup returns CDR1 ENHRY and CDR2 SYGVKD. Trimming stripped 5 bases from V and 6 bases from J, with 14 bases between. The CDR3 covers 13 residues. CDR3 DNA (partial): TGTGCCATCAGTACCAGTTTCATCTCCGAG. It is translated as CAISTSFISE. The complete CDR3 reads CAISTSFISEQYF.

Of note for this clone: The read terminates 3 residues before the CDR3 end, so the remaining end is supplied by the germline J gene. This chain connects TRBV19 to TRBJ1-2, with D maybe TRBD1 (5 bases). Germline V gene data show CDR1 as LNHDA and CDR2 as SQIVND (reference sequence). The CDR3 loop spans 12 amino acids. V was trimmed by 6 bases and J by 7 bases, leaving 12 bases between them. The CDR3 region is CASSSMRGGYTF. Incomplete CDR3 DNA: TGTGCCAGTAGCTCAATGAGGGGTGGC.

A word on this clone: The CDR3 extends 3 residues past the end of the read, so its final part is completed from the germline J gene. The chain joins TRBV5-4 to TRBJ1-4, with TRBD1 identical over 7 bases. With 2 bases clipped from V and 4 bases from J, the junction kept 5 bases outside the gene matches. Germline V lookup: CDR1 SGHNT, CDR2 YYREEE (reference sequence). The CDR3 length is 15 residues. The CDR3 protein is CASSLNRGLNEKLFF. CDR3 DNA, as far as it was read: TGTGCCAGCAGCTTAAACAGGGGTCTTAATGAAAAA.

Frequency places this clone as medium-sized (0.01 to 0.1%). The read falls 3 residues short of the CDR3 end, and the missing part is taken from the germline J gene. The chain recombines TRBV5-6 with TRBJ2-6; a weak D match, TRBD1 (6 bases). The CDR3 runs 15 residues. V was cut by 5 bases and J by 4 bases, with 13 bases left in between. Germline V CDR1 and CDR2: SGHDT, YYEEEE. The covered CDR3 bases are TGTGCCAGCAGGCGAACAGGGTCCGGGGCCAACGTC. Its translation is CASRRTGSGANV. The CDR3 in its entirety is CASRRTGSGANVLTF.

As to this clone: The observed sequence ends 3 residues before the CDR3 terminus, with the missing tail filled in from the germline J gene. The rearrangement links TRBV20-1 to TRBJ1-2; 10 bases map to TRBD1. This CDR3 has 13 residues. CDR1 is DFQATT and CDR2 is SNEGSKA in the germline V gene (reference sequence). Germline trimming cut 2 bases from V and 7 bases from J; bases unmatched to any gene: 4. The CDR3 sequence: CSARPGTGAGYTF. CDR3 bases read: TGCAGTGCTAGACCCGGGACAGGGGCTGGC.

About this clone: The observed sequence ends 3 residues before the CDR3 terminus, with the missing tail filled in from the germline J gene. The chain links TRBV5-1 to TRBJ2-3, with D perhaps matching TRBD2 (6 bases). The CDR3 spans 12 residues. Germline V gene data show CDR1 as SGHRS and CDR2 as YFSETQ. V lost 5 bases, J lost 6 bases, and 10 bases lay in between. The DNA read from the CDR3 is TGCGCCAGCAGGGGGGGTATGGATACG. It codes for CASRGGMDT. The entire CDR3 sequence reads CASRGGMDTQYF.

Regarding this clone: The read stops 3 residues short of the end of the CDR3; the missing end is completed from the germline J gene. The chain carries TRBV11-2 and TRBJ1-2, with D perhaps TRBD1 (5 bases). CDR1 and CDR2 from the germline V gene are SGHAT and FQNNGV. This CDR3 is built from 14 residues. The V end was cut by 1 base, the J end by 5 bases, with 11 bases between. The CDR3 spells CASSLVTGQYGYTF. Partial CDR3 DNA: TGTGCCAGCAGCTTAGTTACAGGCCAATATGGC.

This CDR3 is CASSELASSYEQYF. The DNA read from the CDR3 is TGTGCCAGCAGTGAACTAGCTTCCTCCTACGAG. The genes are TRBV2 and TRBJ2-7; tentative D call: TRBD2 (5 bases). The read falls 3 residues short of the CDR3 end, and the missing part is taken from the germline J gene. Trimming pared 2 bases from V and 0 bases from J, leaving 8 bases between. Germline CDR1 is SNHLY and CDR2 is FYNNEI. The CDR3 runs to 14 residues.

As concerns this clone: Read coverage stops 3 residues before the CDR3 terminus; the germline J gene supplies the remainder. This rearrangement joins TRBV7-9 to TRBJ2-5; D perhaps matches TRBD1 (6 bases). CDR3 length equals 15 residues. Trimming took off 4 bases at V and 5 bases at J, with 17 bases between the two ends. Germline lookup yields CDR1 SEHNR and CDR2 FQNEAQ (reference sequence). CDR3 sequence: CASSSHRARVETQYF. CDR3 bases read: TGTGCCAGCAGCTCCCACAGGGCCCGGGTGGAGACC.

Of note for this clone: Sequencing ends 3 residues short of the CDR3 end; the germline J gene provides the rest. The chain couples TRBV7-2 to TRBJ2-3; D unclear. Germline lookup yields CDR1 SGHTA and CDR2 FQGNSA. The CDR3 has 13 residues. Trimming took off 2 bases at V and 4 bases at J, with 7 bases between the two ends. Incomplete CDR3 DNA: TGTGCCAGCAGCTTAAGGCCCGCAGATACG. Translating gives CASSLRPADT. The entire CDR3 sequence reads CASSLRPADTQYF.

The CDR3 DNA, read in part, is TGTGCCAGCAGCTCAGCGGGCCACATACCAAGCACAGATACG. Translating gives CASSSAGHIPSTDT. The whole CDR3 region reads CASSSAGHIPSTDTQYF. J is TRBJ2-3 and V is TRBV7-2, with a tentative D call TRBD2 (6 bases). The read is 3 residues too short to cover the CDR3 end, so that end is filled in from the germline J gene. V was pared by 4 bases and J by 0 bases, with 17 bases between. CDR3 length: 17 residues. Germline assignment: CDR1 SGHTA and CDR2 FQGNSA.

About this clone: The CDR3 extends 3 residues past the end of the read, so its final part is completed from the germline J gene. This chain links TRBV28 with TRBJ1-5; tentative D call: TRBD1 (5 bases). This CDR3 is built from 15 residues. Germline V gene sequence: CDR1 MDHEN, CDR2 SYDVKM. V lost 3 bases and J lost 4, with 13 bases in between. CDR3 amino acids: CASSFFSKGNQPQHF. CDR3 bases read: TGTGCCAGCAGTTTCTTTAGTAAGGGGAATCAGCCC.

Points on this clone: The observed sequence ends 3 residues before the CDR3 terminus, with the missing tail filled in from the germline J gene. The chain couples TRBV2 to TRBJ2-1; a weak D match, TRBD2 (6 bases). The CDR3 is 11 residues long. Germline lookup yields CDR1 SNHLY and CDR2 FYNNEI. The V end lost 11 bases, the J end lost 1 base, and 6 bases lay between the germline ends. The CDR3: CAGGSYNEQFF. Incomplete CDR3 DNA: TGTGCCGGGGGGTCCTACAATGAG.